Listed below are T cell receptor beta chains from one sample, sequenced in a study of blood T cell repertoires in COVID-19. TCRdb keeps only in-frame clones here, not all; method: immunoSEQ multiplex PCR. The sample gives tens of thousands of clones, 70% to 90% of which show up once; roughly 1.4% is in the top ten. The sequenced material came from peripheral blood. All receptors derive from a woman aged 60-75 years with acute or convalescent COVID-19. Both conserved end residues are part of each CDR3. A D gene is named only where the DNA matches it firmly. The size entry is marked missing in some rows and otherwise reads once, few, many or a size class.

j_gene,d_gene,v_gene,abundance,CDR3aa,CDR3nt
TRBJ1-5,.,TRBV19,few,CASSMRGSRRNQPQHF,TGTGCCAGTAGTATGCGGGGCAGTAGGCGAAATCAGCCCCAGCATTTT
TRBJ1-2,.,TRBV19,.,CASSISSTLSTVYGYTF,TGTGCCAGTAGTATATCTAGTACTCTCAGCACCGTCTATGGCTACACCTTC
TRBJ2-2,.,TRBV7-9,.,CASSLEIGLRAGELFF,TGTGCCAGCAGCTTAGAAATAGGTCTACGGGCCGGGGAGCTGTTTTTT
TRBJ2-1,.,TRBV9,.,CASSPPGGGGKQFF,TGTGCCAGCAGCCCCCCGGGAGGGGGCGGGAAGCAGTTCTTC
TRBJ2-2,.,TRBV6-5,.,CASTKGTGELFF,TGTGCCAGCACCAAGGGGACCGGGGAGCTGTTTTTT
TRBJ1-1,.,TRBV5-1,.,CASSLVGELAFF,TGCGCCAGCAGCTTGGTCGGGGAGTTAGCTTTCTTT
TRBJ1-2,TRBD1,TRBV18,.,CASSPPPPQGDGYTF,TGTGCCAGCTCACCACCCCCCCCGCAGGGGGACGGCTACACCTTC
TRBJ1-2,.,TRBV18,.,CASSPDRSNYGYTF,TGTGCCAGCTCACCAGACAGATCTAACTATGGCTACACCTTC
TRBJ2-7,.,TRBV28,.,CASRFGSSDEQYF,TGTGCCAGCAGGTTCGGGAGTAGCGACGAGCAGTACTTC
TRBJ1-3,.,TRBV9,.,CASSVDSSRGNTIYF,TGTGCCAGCAGCGTGGACTCATCGAGGGGAAACACCATATATTTT
TRBJ2-1,TRBD1,TRBV28,once,CASSLPKTGGGNEQFF,TGTGCCAGCAGTTTACCAAAGACAGGGGGCGGCAATGAGCAGTTCTTC
TRBJ2-2,TRBD1,TRBV4-2,.,CASSLRTGFDTGELFF,TGTGCCAGCAGCCTCCGGACAGGGTTTGACACCGGGGAGCTGTTTTTT
TRBJ1-2,.,TRBV18,.,CASPFLGYTF,TGTGCCAGCCCTTTTCTCGGCTACACCTTC
TRBJ1-1,.,TRBV5-1,few,CASSLGGVRGSTEAFF,TGCGCCAGCAGCTTGGGCGGGGTGAGGGGTAGCACTGAAGCTTTCTTT
TRBJ1-1,.,TRBV6-5,.,CASRRGGNTEAFF,TGTGCCAGCAGGAGAGGAGGGAACACTGAAGCTTTCTTT
TRBJ2-5,TRBD1,TRBV16,.,CASSQWDSQETQYF,TGTGCCAGCAGCCAATGGGACAGTCAAGAGACCCAGTACTTC
TRBJ2-3,TRBD2,TRBV5-1,.,CASRRAGTSGRNPYTQYF,TGCGCCAGCAGGCGGGCCGGGACTAGCGGGAGAAACCCTTATACGCAGTATTTT
TRBJ1-1,.,TRBV5-4,.,CASSLGGWNTEAFF,TGTGCCAGCAGCTTGGGGGGCTGGAACACTGAAGCTTTCTTT
TRBJ2-7,TRBD2,TRBV2,.,CASRAASGGYEQYF,TGTGCCAGCAGGGCTGCTAGCGGCGGCTACGAGCAGTACTTC
TRBJ1-2,.,TRBV2,.,CASSDTRGGGYTF,TGTGCCAGCAGTGACACGAGGGGGGGCGGCTACACCTTC
TRBJ1-1,TRBD1,TRBV19,.,CASSIRTGVRYLNTEAFF,TGTGCCAGTAGTATTCGGACAGGGGTCAGGTATCTGAACACTGAAGCTTTCTTT
TRBJ1-2,TRBD1,TRBV2,.,CASSGDRARHSYGYTF,TGTGCCAGCAGCGGGGACAGGGCCCGCCACTCTTATGGCTACACCTTC
TRBJ2-1,.,TRBV9,.,CASTLEASGAYNEQFF,TGTGCCAGCACCTTAGAGGCTTCAGGGGCCTACAATGAGCAGTTCTTC
TRBJ2-7,TRBD1,TRBV20-1,once,CSASPTGDEQYF,TGCAGTGCTAGTCCAACAGGGGACGAGCAGTACTTC
TRBJ1-1,TRBD1,TRBV12-5,few,CASVGGGLGTEAFF,TGTGCTAGTGTCGGAGGGGGCCTAGGCACTGAAGCTTTCTTT
TRBJ2-7,.,TRBV12-3/TRBV12-4,.,CASRPTGSYEQYF,TGTGCCAGCCGGCCGACTGGGTCCTACGAGCAGTACTTC
TRBJ1-1,.,TRBV7-9,once,CASSLDPGDFDTEAFF,TGTGCCAGCAGCTTAGATCCAGGGGATTTCGACACTGAAGCTTTCTTT
TRBJ1-1,.,TRBV6-6,.,CASSYPETNTEAFF,TGTGCCAGCAGTTACCCAGAAACGAACACTGAAGCTTTCTTT
TRBJ1-2,.,TRBV19,.,CASSPPTGENYGYTF,TGTGCCAGTAGCCCCCCCACAGGAGAGAACTATGGCTACACCTTC
TRBJ2-5,TRBD2,TRBV19,.,CASSLRTSGSIETQYF,TGTGCCAGTAGTCTCCGGACTAGCGGGAGTATAGAGACCCAGTACTTC
TRBJ2-3,TRBD2,TRBV5-1,.,CASSPGTSRDTQYF,TGCGCCAGCAGCCCAGGGACTAGCCGAGATACGCAGTATTTT
TRBJ1-2,.,TRBV2,.,CASSLKGGAGYTF,TGTGCCAGCAGCTTAAAAGGGGGTGCTGGCTACACCTTC